A single sample gave rise to the 17 T cell receptor beta chains below, sequenced in a study of T cell responses to AZD1222 COVID-19 vaccine. TCRdb keeps only in-frame clones here, not all; method: immunoSEQ multiplex PCR. The table records around 130,000 clones, 91% of them present only once. The specimen was peripheral blood, collected 28 days after the second AZD1222 dose. These receptors all come from an adult who received the AZD1222 COVID-19 vaccine.

The gene calls are TRBV14 and TRBJ2-7; 8 bases fit TRBD2. The germline CDR1 and CDR2 sequences are SGHDN and FVKESK. Trimming removed 4 bases from V and 1 base from J; junction bases left unmatched: 9. The CDR3 is 16 amino acids. Written as DNA, the CDR3 is TGTGCCAGCAGCCTAGCCGTGGGACTAGGATCCTACGAGCAGTACTTC. It encodes CASSLAVGLGSYEQYF. The full variable domain, in which reference TRBV14 and TRBJ2-7 provide the parts outside the CDR3, is EAGVTQFPSHSVIEKGQTVTLRCDPISGHDNLYWYRRVMGKEIKFLLHFVKESKQDESGMPNNRFLAERTGGTYSTLKVQPAELEDSGVYFCASSLAVGLGSYEQYFGPGTRLTVT.

The chain uses TRBV5-1 and TRBJ2-2; TRBD2 matches at 13 bases. Germline-derived CDR1 and CDR2 are SGHRS and YFSETQ. The ends lost 3 bases at V and 4 bases at J; junction bases unmatched: 6. The CDR3 extends over 17 amino acids. The CDR3, as DNA: TGCGCCAGCAGCTCGGGACTAGCGGGGCCGGGCACCGGGGAGCTGTTTTTT. Encoded protein: CASSSGLAGPGTGELFF. The full variable domain, rest sourced from reference TRBV5-1 and TRBJ2-2, is KAGVTQTPRYLIKTRGQQVTLSCSPISGHRSVSWYQQTPGQGLQFLFEYFSETQRNKGNFPGRFSGRQFSNSRSEMNVSTLELGDSALYLCASSSGLAGPGTGELFFGEGSRLTVL.

The chain uses TRBV18 and TRBJ1-1; 7 bases agree with TRBD1. Unmatched junction bases numbered 7, after V lost 3 bases and J lost 3 bases. The germline gives CDR1 KGHSH, CDR2 LQKENI. The CDR3 is 15 residues long. The CDR3: CASSPLRQGDTEAFF. The CDR3 DNA reads TGTGCCAGCTCACCTCTAAGACAGGGAGACACTGAAGCTTTCTTT.

The chain carries TRBV11-2 and TRBJ1-6; D unclear. This CDR3 has 13 residues. Per the germline V gene, CDR1 is SGHAT and CDR2 is FQNNGV. V was trimmed by 1 base and J by 5 bases, leaving 3 bases between them. In DNA, the CDR3 is TGTGCCAGCAGCTTAGCTAATAATTCACCCCTCCACTTT. Translation: CASSLANNSPLHF.

The rearrangement uses TRBV7-9 and TRBJ2-2; 9 positions agree with TRBD1. In germline, CDR1 is SEHNR, CDR2 FQNEAQ (reference sequence). V trimming: 4 bases; J trimming: 6 bases; junction bases outside the gene matches: 9. The CDR3 runs to 16 residues. In DNA, the CDR3 is TGTGCCAGCAGCTCGCCGGGACAGGGCGGACCCGGGGAGCTGTTTTTT. This translates into CASSSPGQGGPGELFF.

The chain couples TRBV18 to TRBJ2-3; D is undetermined. V dropped 0 bases and J dropped 6 bases, with 7 bases sitting between them. CDR3 length: 13 residues. Germline V CDR1 and CDR2: KGHSH, LQKENI. The CDR3 spells CASSPPVTDTQYF. The CDR3 DNA is TGTGCCAGCTCACCACCTGTCACCGATACGCAGTATTTT.

This clone was picked up a small number of times. The J gene is TRBJ1-2, the V gene TRBV10-3; D might be TRBD1 (5 bases). V lost 1 base to trimming and J lost 5 bases, with 11 bases between them. This CDR3 comprises 14 residues. The germline V gene encodes CDR1 ENHRY and CDR2 SYGVKD. CDR3 sequence reads: CAISEWEGAYGYTF. The CDR3 DNA reads as TGTGCCATCAGTGAGTGGGAAGGGGCTTATGGCTACACCTTC.

This clone is a singleton in its sample. V and J are TRBV7-9 and TRBJ1-3; D is perhaps TRBD1 (5 bases). V was trimmed by 10 bases and J by 1 base, leaving 11 bases between them. The CDR3 extends over 13 amino acids. Germline CDR1 and CDR2: SEHNR and FQNEAQ (reference sequence). DNA of the CDR3: TGTGCCAAGCAGGGACTTTCTGGAAACACCATATATTTT. Its protein is CAKQGLSGNTIYF.

CDR3 in amino acids: CASSTDSGYYNEQFF. CDR3 nucleotide sequence: TGTGCCAGCAGCACCGATAGCGGATACTACAATGAGCAGTTCTTC. This sequence joins TRBV7-2 and TRBJ2-1; D is possibly TRBD2 (6 bases). Trimming left V 5 bases short and J 3 bases short, with 14 bases between. The CDR3 length is 15 residues. Germline V CDR1 and CDR2: SGHTA, FQGNSA.

The chain employs TRBV11-3 and TRBJ2-7; 12 positions match TRBD2. Germline CDR1 SGHNT, CDR2 YENEEA. There are 16 residues in the CDR3. Trimming removed 1 base from V and 1 base from J; junction bases left unmatched: 2. For the CDR3, the DNA is TGTGCCAGCAGCTTAGGGGGGACTAGCGGGTCCTACGAGCAGTACGTC. This translates into CASSLGGTSGSYEQYV.

This CDR3 reads CASSPSDGTKGYV. CDR3 bases: TGTGCCAGCAGCCCCTCGGACGGAACGAAGGGGTACGTC. The V call is TRBV3-1 (or the pseudogene TRBV3-2), the J call TRBJ2-7; D not certain. Germline values: CDR1 LGHDT, CDR2 YNNKEL (reference sequence). The V end was cut by 4 bases, the J end by 12 bases, with 19 bases between. This CDR3 comprises 13 residues.

The chain uses TRBV30 and TRBJ1-6; no definite D call. The germline gives CDR1 GTSNPN, CDR2 SVGIG (reference sequence). Between the trimmed V and J ends, which lost 5 bases and 9 bases, there was a span of 14 bases. The CDR3 runs 13 residues. Here the CDR3 reads CAWDVLAGSPLHF. The CDR3 nucleotides are TGTGCCTGGGACGTGCTAGCAGGTTCACCCCTCCACTTT.

This clone was detected once. V usage is TRBV5-5 and J usage is TRBJ1-1, with 12 bases aligning to TRBD1. V lost 4 bases, J lost 7 bases, and 11 bases stayed unmatched. Germline V lookup: CDR1 SGHKS, CDR2 YYEKEE (reference sequence). There are 16 residues in the CDR3. The CDR3 bases are TGTGCCAGCAGCCAACCGGGACAGGGGGCTGGCGGTGAAGCTTTCTTT. Amino acids: CASSQPGQGAGGEAFF.

This rearrangement joins TRBV5-1 to TRBJ2-2; 10 bases line up with TRBD2. The V gene's germline CDR1 is SGHRS and CDR2 YFSETQ. The CDR3 extends over 15 amino acids. The V and J ends lost 4 bases and 6 bases, in that order; junction bases with no gene match: 6. CDR3 in amino acids: CASSVLAGAAGELFF. The CDR3 DNA sequence: TGCGCCAGCAGCGTGCTAGCGGGAGCTGCCGGGGAGCTGTTTTTT.

Only one count was recorded for this clone. The chain uses TRBV5-6 and TRBJ1-5, with D unclear. The CDR3 extends over 14 amino acids. Trimming cost V 2 bases and J 1 base, with 7 bases left between them. Germline values: CDR1 SGHDT, CDR2 YYEEEE. In DNA form, the CDR3 reads TGTGCCAGCAGCTTCAGGCCGAGCAATCAGCCCCAGCATTTT. It encodes CASSFRPSNQPQHF. The whole variable domain, filled in from reference TRBV5-6 and TRBJ1-5, reads DAGVTQSPTHLIKTRGQQVTLRCSPKSGHDTVSWYQQALGQGPQFIFQYYEEEERQRGNFPDRFSGHQFPNYSSELNVNALLLGDSALYLCASSFRPSNQPQHFGDGTRLSIL.

The rearrangement joins TRBV29-1 to TRBJ2-1; D is possibly TRBD2 (7 bases). Trimming cost V 4 bases and J 10 bases, with 14 bases left between them. CDR1 is SQVTM and CDR2 is ANQGSEA in the germline V gene. CDR3 length equals 12 residues. CDR3 sequence reads: CSVVAGAGEQFF. The CDR3 DNA follows: TGCAGCGTTGTCGCGGGGGCGGGGGAGCAGTTCTTC.

The rearrangement joins TRBV6-1 to TRBJ1-2; no clear D. The CDR3 totals 13 residues. The V end was cut by 0 bases, the J end by 7 bases, with 9 bases between. Germline V gene data show CDR1 as MNHNS and CDR2 as SASEGT. The CDR3 sequence is CASSEALRSGYTF. Here the CDR3 DNA reads TGTGCCAGCAGTGAAGCGCTTCGTAGTGGCTACACCTTC.